The sequence of this T cell receptor (beta chain) was determined in a study of T cells after yellow fever vaccination. Overall study findings and caveats: Weaker overall, the secondary response nonetheless peaked faster (day 5 versus 15). The appearance of a small share of clonotypes in both CD4 and CD8 compartments was observed.

There are a few counts of this clonotype. As yet, its antigen is unknown. From the 5' RACE reads, TCRdb called clonotypes with MiXCR, one entry per CDR3 protein. Here the sample spans 610,000 or so distinct CDR3 sequences, 9% to 15% being singletons. CDR3 length: 13 residues. V dropped 8 bases and J dropped 1 base, with 9 bases sitting between them. Germline CDR1 is SGHTA and CDR2 is FQGNSA. The chain recombines TRBV7-2 with TRBJ1-5; D possibly corresponds to TRBD1 (5 bases). The starting material was PBMCs, obtained on the day of the yellow fever booster vaccination. The TCR originated in a man younger than 40 who received the YFV17D yellow fever vaccine. The CDR3 loop is CASGRGSNQPQHF. The DNA of the CDR3 is TGTGCCAGCGGAAGGGGAAGCAATCAGCCCCAGCATTTT.